This T cell receptor (beta chain) comes out of a study of T cells in Graves' hyperthyroidism and ophthalmopathy. Pregnant or lactating patients were excluded, as were those with uncontrolled infection or other autoimmune disease. It was RNA transcripts that yielded the amplified TCR beta CDR3 regions. First-round RT-PCR targeting the TCR CDR3 was performed with the HTBI primer set. Each CDR3 protein gets one entry after TCRdb re-called the multiplex PCR reads with MiXCR. The sample lists roughly 500,000 distinct CDR3 sequences, over 45% seen once, with about 40% in the top ten. This CDR3 contains 11 residues. CDR1 and CDR2 (germline): LGHNT, FRNRAP. This clonotype was detected a few times. Its target is not known. Study-wide findings and caveats: A model using 13 V-J features told ophthalmopathy apart from stable hyperthyroidism. Most thyroid clonotypes expanded above 0.001 appeared in blood too.

This TCR was recovered from an adult woman with Graves' disease, either hyperthyroidism or ophthalmopathy (not recorded which). The sequencing input was peripheral blood or thyroid tissue (not recorded which). The rearrangement uses TRBV12-5 and TRBJ1-2, with D unresolved. CDR3 sequence reads: CASSIGGGYTF. As DNA, the CDR3 is TGTGCCAGCAGTATCGGTGGGGGCTACACCTTC.